Here is one T cell receptor (beta chain) with its context. This entry is derived from a study of cytomegalovirus exposure and HLA in healthy donors. Study details: The early release's HLA-typed donors yielded some 85 million unique TCRs.

Amplification used 60 Vbeta primers and 13 Jbeta primers. The protocol was immunoSEQ multiplex PCR, while the TCRdb copy is restricted to in-frame clones and leaves out a portion. There are about 130,000 clones in the sample; roughly 78% occur only once, and 1% lies in the top ten. This sequence was found in a middle-aged man in good health and CMV-seronegative. Sequenced input: PBMCs.

CDR3 bases: TGCGCCAGCAGCTCTGGGACAGGGCGCAATACGCAGTATTTT. This gives the protein CASSSGTGRNTQYF. J is TRBJ2-3 and V is TRBV5-1, with 9 nucleotides matching TRBD1. Germline CDR1 and CDR2: SGHRS and YFSETQ. CDR3 size: 14 residues. With V trimmed by 3 bases and J by 7 bases, 6 bases remained unmatched.